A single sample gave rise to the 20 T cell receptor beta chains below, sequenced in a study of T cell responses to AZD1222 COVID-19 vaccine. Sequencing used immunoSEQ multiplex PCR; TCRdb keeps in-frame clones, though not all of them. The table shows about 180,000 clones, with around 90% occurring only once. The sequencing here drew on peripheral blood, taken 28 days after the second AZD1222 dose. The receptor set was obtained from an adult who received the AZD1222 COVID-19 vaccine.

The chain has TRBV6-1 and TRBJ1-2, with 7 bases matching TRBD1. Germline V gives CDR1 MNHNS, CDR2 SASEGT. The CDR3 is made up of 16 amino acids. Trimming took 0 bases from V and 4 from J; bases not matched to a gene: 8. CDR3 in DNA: TGTGCCAGCAGTGAAGCGCCGAGAGGGGGCCTCTATGGCTACACCTTC. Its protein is CASSEAPRGGLYGYTF.

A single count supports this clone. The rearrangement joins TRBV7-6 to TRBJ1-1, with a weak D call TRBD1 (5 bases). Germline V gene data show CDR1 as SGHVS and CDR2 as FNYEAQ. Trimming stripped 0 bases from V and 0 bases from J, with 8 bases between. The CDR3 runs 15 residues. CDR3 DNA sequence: TGTGCCAGCAGCTTAGCGGGGGGAATGAACACTGAAGCTTTCTTT. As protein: CASSLAGGMNTEAFF. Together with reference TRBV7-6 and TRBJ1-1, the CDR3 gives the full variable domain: GAGVSQSPRYKVTKRGQDVALRCDPISGHVSLYWYRQALGQGPEFLTYFNYEAQQDKSGLPNDRFSAERPEGSISTLTIQRTEQRDSAMYRCASSLAGGMNTEAFFGQGTRLTVV.

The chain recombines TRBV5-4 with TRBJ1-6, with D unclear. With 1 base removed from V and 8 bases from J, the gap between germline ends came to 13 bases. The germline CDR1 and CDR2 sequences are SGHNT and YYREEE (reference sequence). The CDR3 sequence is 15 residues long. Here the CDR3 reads CASSLSRGPDSPLHF. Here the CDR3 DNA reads TGTGCCAGCAGCTTGTCGCGGGGTCCGGATTCACCCCTCCACTTT.

CDR3 in amino acids: CASRGKCGRNEKLFF. The DNA for the CDR3 is TGTGCCAGCCGTGGTAAGTGCGGAAGAAATGAAAAACTGTTTTTT. The chain employs TRBV21-1 and TRBJ1-4. TRBV21-1 represents a pseudogene. The CDR3 sequence is 15 residues long.

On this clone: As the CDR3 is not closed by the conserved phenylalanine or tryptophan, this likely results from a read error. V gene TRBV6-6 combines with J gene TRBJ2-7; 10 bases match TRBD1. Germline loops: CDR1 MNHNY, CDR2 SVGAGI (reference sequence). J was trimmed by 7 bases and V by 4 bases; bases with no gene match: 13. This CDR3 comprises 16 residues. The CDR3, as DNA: TGTGCCAGCAGTTCCTTATTCGGGACAGGGGTGGGGGAGCAGTACTTG. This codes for CASSSLFGTGVGEQYL.

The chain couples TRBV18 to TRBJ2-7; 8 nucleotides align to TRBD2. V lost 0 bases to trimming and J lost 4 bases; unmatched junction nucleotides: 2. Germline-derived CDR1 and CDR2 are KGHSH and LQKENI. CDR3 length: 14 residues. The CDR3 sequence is CASSPPPSGYEQYF. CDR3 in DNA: TGTGCCAGCTCACCACCACCTAGCGGGTACGAGCAGTACTTC.

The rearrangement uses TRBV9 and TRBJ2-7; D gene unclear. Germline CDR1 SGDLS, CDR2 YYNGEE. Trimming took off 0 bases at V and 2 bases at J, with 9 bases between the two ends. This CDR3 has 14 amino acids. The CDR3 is CASSVDVRTYEQYF. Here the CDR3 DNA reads TGTGCCAGCAGCGTAGATGTCAGGACCTACGAGCAGTACTTC.

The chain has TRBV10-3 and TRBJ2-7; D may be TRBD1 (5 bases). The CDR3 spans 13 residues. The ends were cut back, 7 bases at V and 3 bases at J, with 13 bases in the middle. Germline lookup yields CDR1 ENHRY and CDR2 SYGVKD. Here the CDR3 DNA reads TGTGCCATCACCGATAGTAGGGGCTACGAGCAGTACTTC. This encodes CAITDSRGYEQYF.

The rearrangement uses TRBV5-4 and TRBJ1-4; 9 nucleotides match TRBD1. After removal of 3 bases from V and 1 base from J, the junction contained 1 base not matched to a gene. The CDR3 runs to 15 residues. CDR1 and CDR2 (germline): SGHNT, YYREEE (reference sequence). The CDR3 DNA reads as TGTGCCAGCAGCTCGGGACAGGGAACTAATGAAAAACTGTTTTTT. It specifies CASSSGQGTNEKLFF. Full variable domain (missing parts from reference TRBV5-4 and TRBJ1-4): ETGVTQSPTHLIKTRGQQVTLRCSSQSGHNTVSWYQQALGQGPQFIFQYYREEENGRGNFPPRFSGLQFPNYSSELNVNALELDDSALYLCASSSGQGTNEKLFFGSGTQLSVL.

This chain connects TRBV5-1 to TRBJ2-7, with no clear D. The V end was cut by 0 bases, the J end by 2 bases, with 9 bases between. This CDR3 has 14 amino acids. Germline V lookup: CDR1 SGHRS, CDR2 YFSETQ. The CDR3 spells CASSLEGPPYEQYF. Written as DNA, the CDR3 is TGCGCCAGCAGCTTGGAGGGCCCCCCCTACGAGCAGTACTTC.

CDR3 DNA: TGCGCCAGCAGCTTGGCCCTCAGTCCAGATACGCAGTATTTT. Its translation is CASSLALSPDTQYF. J is TRBJ2-3 and V is TRBV5-1; D unresolved. Germline loops: CDR1 SGHRS, CDR2 YFSETQ. The length of the CDR3 is 14 residues. V was cut by 0 bases and J by 4 bases, with 9 bases left in between. Together with reference TRBV5-1 and TRBJ2-3, the CDR3 gives the full variable domain: KAGVTQTPRYLIKTRGQQVTLSCSPISGHRSVSWYQQTPGQGLQFLFEYFSETQRNKGNFPGRFSGRQFSNSRSEMNVSTLELGDSALYLCASSLALSPDTQYFGPGTRLTVL.

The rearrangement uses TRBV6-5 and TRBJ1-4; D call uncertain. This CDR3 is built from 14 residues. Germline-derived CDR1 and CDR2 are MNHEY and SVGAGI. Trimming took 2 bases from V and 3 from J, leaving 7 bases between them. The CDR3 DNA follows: TGTGCCAGCAGTTACGGGGTTTCTAATGAAAAACTGTTTTTT. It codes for CASSYGVSNEKLFF.

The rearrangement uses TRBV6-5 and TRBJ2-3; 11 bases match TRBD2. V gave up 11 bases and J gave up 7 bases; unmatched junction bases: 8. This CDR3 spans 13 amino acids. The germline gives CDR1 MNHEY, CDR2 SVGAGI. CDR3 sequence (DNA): TGTGCCGTTCTAGCGGGGGGATTTTATACGCAGTATTTT. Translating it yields CAVLAGGFYTQYF.

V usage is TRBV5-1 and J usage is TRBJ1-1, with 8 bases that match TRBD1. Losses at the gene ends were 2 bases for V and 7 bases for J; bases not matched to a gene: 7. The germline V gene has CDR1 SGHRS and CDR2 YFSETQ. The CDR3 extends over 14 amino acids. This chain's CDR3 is CASSFTGGADEAFF. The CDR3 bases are TGCGCCAGCAGCTTCACAGGGGGAGCGGATGAAGCTTTCTTT. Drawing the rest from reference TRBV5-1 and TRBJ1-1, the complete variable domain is KAGVTQTPRYLIKTRGQQVTLSCSPISGHRSVSWYQQTPGQGLQFLFEYFSETQRNKGNFPGRFSGRQFSNSRSEMNVSTLELGDSALYLCASSFTGGADEAFFGQGTRLTVV.

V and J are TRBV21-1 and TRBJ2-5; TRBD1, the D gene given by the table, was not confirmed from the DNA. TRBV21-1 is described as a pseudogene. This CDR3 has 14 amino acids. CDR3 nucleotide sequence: TGTGCCAGCAGCCCTCTTCGTCAGGGCAAGACCCAGTACTTC. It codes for CASSPLRQGKTQYF.

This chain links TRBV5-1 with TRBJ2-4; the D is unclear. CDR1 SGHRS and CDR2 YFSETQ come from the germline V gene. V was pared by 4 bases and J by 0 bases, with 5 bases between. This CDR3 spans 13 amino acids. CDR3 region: CASSTAAKNIQYF. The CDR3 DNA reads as TGCGCCAGCAGCACCGCAGCCAAAAACATTCAGTACTTC.

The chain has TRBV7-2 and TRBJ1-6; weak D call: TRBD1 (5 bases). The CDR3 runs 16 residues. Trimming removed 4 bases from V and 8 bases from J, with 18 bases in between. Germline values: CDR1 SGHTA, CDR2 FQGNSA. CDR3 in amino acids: CASSSAGVATDSPLHF. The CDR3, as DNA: TGTGCCAGCAGCTCAGCGGGGGTGGCTACGGATTCACCCCTCCACTTT.

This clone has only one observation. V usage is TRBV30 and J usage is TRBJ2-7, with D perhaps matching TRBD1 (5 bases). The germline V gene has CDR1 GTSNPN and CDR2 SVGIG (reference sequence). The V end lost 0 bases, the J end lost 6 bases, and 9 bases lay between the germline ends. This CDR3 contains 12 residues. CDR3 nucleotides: TGTGCCTGGAGTGTAGGGGTAGGCGAGCAGTACTTC. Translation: CAWSVGVGEQYF.

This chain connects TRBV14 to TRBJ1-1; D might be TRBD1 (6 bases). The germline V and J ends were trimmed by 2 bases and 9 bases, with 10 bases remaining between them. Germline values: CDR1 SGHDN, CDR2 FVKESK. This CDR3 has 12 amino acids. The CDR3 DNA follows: TGTGCCAGCAGCCAACTAGGGGGTAAAGCTTTCTTT. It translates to CASSQLGGKAFF.

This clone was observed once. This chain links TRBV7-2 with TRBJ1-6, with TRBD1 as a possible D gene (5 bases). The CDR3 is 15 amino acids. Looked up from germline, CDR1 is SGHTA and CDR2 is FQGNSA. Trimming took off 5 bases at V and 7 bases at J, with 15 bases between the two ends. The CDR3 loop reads CASSPRAGDNSPLHF. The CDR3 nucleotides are TGTGCCAGCAGCCCAAGGGCGGGGGACAATTCACCCCTCCACTTT.